These 19 T cell receptor beta chains were sequenced from one sample in a study of blood T cells in healthy people across ages. Combining a sample-barcoded 5' primer with a J-beta primer mix, a second PCR ran for 7 to 11 cycles. TCRdb ran MiXCR on the 5' RACE reads and lists one entry per CDR3 protein. The sample includes 650,000 to 900,000 distinct CDR3 sequences, around 68% seen only once; the top ten take around a quarter. Source material: blood. These receptors originate from a man aged 30 to 45 in good health.

About this clonotype itself: The junction does not match germline at one end; this may be a read error. J is TRBJ2-7 and V is TRBV4-3, with D possibly being TRBD2 (6 bases). Germline V gene sequence: CDR1 LGHNA, CDR2 YSLEER. CDR3 length equals 18 residues. The CDR3 region is CASSQEESSRGFSSEQYF. CDR3 coding DNA: TGCGCCAGCAGCCAAGAGGAGTCTAGTCGGGGGTTCTCCTCCGAGCAGTACTTC.

J is TRBJ1-6 and V is TRBV2; a possible D gene is TRBD1 (6 bases). V shed 1 base and J shed 9 bases, with 13 bases lying between them. The CDR3 has 15 amino acids. Germline V gene lookup returns CDR1 SNHLY and CDR2 FYNNEI. The CDR3 coding sequence is TGTGCCAGCAGTGAAGAGGGGGGTCTGGGTTCACCCCTCCACTTT. Translated, it gives CASSEEGGLGSPLHF.

This chain joins TRBV27 and TRBJ2-3; TRBD1 or TRBD2 may be the D gene (6 bases each). The CDR3 is made up of 16 amino acids. Germline loops: CDR1 MNHEY, CDR2 SMNVEV (reference sequence). V lost 4 bases to trimming and J lost 4 bases, with 18 bases between them. The chain's CDR3 is CASSSSLRGRPDTQYF. CDR3 in DNA: TGTGCCAGCAGTTCTAGTCTCCGGGGGCGCCCAGATACGCAGTATTTT.

With regard to this clonotype: One end of the junction is discordant with germline, which a read error may explain. The chain employs TRBV20-1 and TRBJ2-3; TRBD2 aligns across 8 bases. The CDR3 totals 14 residues. Germline CDR1 DFQATT, CDR2 SNEGSKA (reference sequence). CDR3 sequence reads: CSAGDGGDTDTQYF. As DNA, the CDR3 is TGCAGTGCTGGAGACGGGGGGGACACAGATACGCAGTATTTT.

The chain uses TRBV9 and TRBJ1-6, with D unresolved. This CDR3 contains 15 residues. V shed 4 bases and J shed 6 bases, with 14 bases lying between them. CDR1 is SGDLS, CDR2 YYNGEE, per germline. CDR3 DNA sequence: TGTGCCAGCAGCCTCACGGGAAATCCTAATTCACCCCTCCACTTT. This codes for CASSLTGNPNSPLHF.

The J gene is TRBJ2-7, the V gene TRBV20-1, with D perhaps given as TRBD1 or TRBD2 (5 bases each). CDR3 length: 14 residues. V was cut by 5 bases and J by 6 bases, with 20 bases left in between. Per germline, CDR1 DFQATT and CDR2 SNEGSKA (reference sequence). The CDR3 protein is CSAPQGTPASEQYF. For the CDR3, the DNA is TGCAGTGCTCCCCAAGGGACCCCTGCCAGCGAGCAGTACTTC.

This clonotype was picked up a small number of times. V is TRBV20-1 and J is TRBJ2-7; a weak D match, TRBD1 (6 bases). Germline V gene sequence: CDR1 DFQATT, CDR2 SNEGSKA (reference sequence). The CDR3 is 14 residues long. The V end was cut by 4 bases, the J end by 3 bases, with 16 bases between. CDR3 region: CSATHRGNYYEQYF. As DNA, the CDR3 is TGCAGTGCTACCCATAGGGGGAACTACTACGAGCAGTACTTC.

V and J are TRBV30 and TRBJ2-1; possibly TRBD2 for D (5 bases). The V gene lost 2 bases and the J gene lost 10 bases, with 6 bases spanning the gap. There are 10 residues in the CDR3. Germline assignment: CDR1 GTSNPN and CDR2 SVGIG (reference sequence). In DNA, the CDR3 is TGTGCCTGGAGTAGCGGCGAGCAGTTCTTC. Encoded protein: CAWSSGEQFF.

This chain's CDR3 is CASSYVSYSNQPQHF. DNA for the CDR3: TGTGCCAGCAGTTACGTCAGCTATAGCAATCAGCCCCAGCATTTT. The gene calls are TRBV6-5 and TRBJ1-5; no reliable D call. V lost 2 bases and J 0 bases, leaving 8 bases between the germline ends. The length of the CDR3 is 15 residues. Germline V gene lookup returns CDR1 MNHEY and CDR2 SVGAGI.

The chain joins TRBV20-1 to TRBJ2-5; D not resolved. Germline CDR1 is DFQATT and CDR2 is SNEGSKA (reference sequence). V was shortened by 6 bases and J by 0 bases, with 17 bases between the two germline ends. The CDR3 extends over 15 amino acids. The CDR3 DNA reads TGCAGTGCCCGAGACTCGGGCCCGTACCAAGAGACCCAGTACTTC. This gives the protein CSARDSGPYQETQYF.

About this clonotype itself: A much more abundant neighbour one base away suggests this may be a read error. The rearrangement links TRBV12-3 or TRBV12-4 to TRBJ1-1; the D is unclear. This CDR3 contains 14 residues. This CDR3 is CVSSLNGPNTEAFF. The CDR3 region has the DNA TGTGTCAGCAGTTTAAACGGCCCGAACACTGAAGCTTTCTTT.

The V call is TRBV10-3, the J call TRBJ2-5; 8 bases map to TRBD1. J lost 3 bases, V lost 8 bases, and 2 bases had no gene match. The CDR3 consists of 12 residues. The germline CDR1 and CDR2 sequences are ENHRY and SYGVKD. CDR3 DNA: TGTGCCATCGGACAGGGAAAAGAGACCCAGTACTTC. Translating it yields CAIGQGKETQYF.

This chain links TRBV2 with TRBJ1-2; D might be TRBD1 (5 bases). From germline, CDR1 is SNHLY and CDR2 FYNNEI. V dropped 3 bases and J dropped 2 bases, with 13 bases sitting between them. This CDR3 contains 15 residues. CDR3 protein: CASSDSPGPNYGYTF. CDR3 coding DNA: TGTGCCAGCAGTGATTCTCCGGGGCCCAACTATGGCTACACCTTC.

The chain recombines TRBV12-3 or TRBV12-4 with TRBJ1-1; tentatively, D is TRBD1 (6 bases). This CDR3 has 14 residues. The V gene lost 5 bases and the J gene lost 3 bases, with 13 bases spanning the gap. CDR3 amino acids: CASSAGVRDTEAFF. In DNA, the CDR3 is TGTGCCAGCAGTGCAGGGGTTAGGGACACTGAAGCTTTCTTT.

The J gene is TRBJ1-2, the V gene TRBV28; the match to TRBD1 covers 10 bases. The CDR3 is 14 amino acids. The germline V gene has CDR1 MDHEN and CDR2 SYDVKM. The trim removed 6 bases at V and 7 bases at J, leaving 8 bases unmatched. The CDR3 region has the DNA TGTGCCAGCAGAGAGACAGGGGGCGCGGCTGGCTACACCTTC. Translation gives CASRETGGAAGYTF.

The rearrangement links TRBV2 to TRBJ2-5; TRBD2 matches 11 bases. The closer fit of TRBJ2-1 to the DNA end suggests the J call may be wrong. This CDR3 contains 15 residues. Per the germline V gene, CDR1 is SNHLY and CDR2 is FYNNEI. DNA for the CDR3: TGTGCCGGCAAAGGGACTAGCGGAACACAAGAGACCCAGTTCTTC. It codes for CAGKGTSGTQETQFF.

The chain links TRBV2 to TRBJ2-2; 15 bases align to TRBD2. This CDR3 region has 16 residues. The junction had 3 bases not matched to a gene; V was cut back by 4 bases and J by 6 bases. The germline V gene has CDR1 SNHLY and CDR2 FYNNEI. CDR3 DNA sequence: TGTGCCAGCAGTGGGACTAGCGGGGGGGCCCCCGGGGAGCTGTTTTTT. Amino acids: CASSGTSGGAPGELFF.

V gene TRBV29-1 combines with J gene TRBJ2-4, with 7 bases lining up with TRBD1. The DNA end favors TRBJ2-7, so the J call may be wrong. The CDR3 length is 16 residues. The germline V gene encodes CDR1 SQVTM and CDR2 ANQGSEA. CDR3: CSVSTGTDYFSDEQYF. DNA of the CDR3: TGCAGCGTTTCCACCGGGACAGACTACTTTTCGGACGAGCAGTACTTC.

The J gene is TRBJ1-2, the V gene TRBV9; 9 nucleotides match TRBD1. CDR3 length equals 14 residues. The V gene's germline CDR1 is SGDLS and CDR2 YYNGEE. Germline trimming cut 5 bases from V and 6 bases from J; bases unmatched to any gene: 8. The CDR3 spells CASRSTGGAHGYTF. The CDR3 coding sequence is TGTGCCAGCAGAAGTACAGGGGGCGCACATGGCTACACCTTC.